This TCR beta chain comes out of a study of memory CD4+ T cells and cytomegalovirus serostatus. The sort gate was single viable CD3+CD4+CD8-CD45RO+ cells for memory CD4+ T cells. CDR1 and CDR2 from the germline V gene are SNHLY and FYNNEI. V lost 4 bases, J lost 6 bases, and 0 bases stayed unmatched. This CDR3 is 14 amino acids long. TCRdb's copy holds only in-frame clones and misses some; the assay was immunoSEQ multiplex PCR. The sample shows tens of thousands of clones, approximately 76% of them seen only once. Input material: memory CD4+ T cells from blood. The chain recombines TRBV2 with TRBJ1-6, with 10 positions matching TRBD1. The sequence was obtained from an adult in good health and CMV-seronegative. Some clones in this sample may be carry-over from other donors' samples. CDR3 DNA sequence: TGTGCCAGCAGTGGGACAGGGGGTAATTCACCCCTCCACTTT. Translation: CASSGTGGNSPLHF.